Detailed here is one T cell receptor beta chain. Its antigen is not known. Primed by a sample-barcoded 5' primer and a J-beta primer mix, a second PCR proceeded for 7 to 11 cycles. TCRdb redid the calling of the 5' RACE reads with MiXCR, one entry per CDR3 protein. The repertoire holds more than 650,000 distinct CDR3 sequences, with over 20% as singletons. Germline V gives CDR1 PRHDT, CDR2 FYEKMQ (reference sequence). Trimming stripped 3 bases from V and 3 bases from J, with 12 bases between. This CDR3 has 15 amino acids. Every sample gave at least 5.5 micrograms of total RNA when it was extracted. This sample was included in a study of blood T cells in healthy people across ages. General study findings and limits: A greater number of naive CD4+ cells and higher diversity distinguished long-lived donors from aged donors. While age rose, TCR beta diversity per million T cells dropped in a roughly linear way.

This receptor was identified in a man between 65 and 85 years old in good health. The V call is TRBV13, the J call TRBJ1-5; maybe TRBD1 (5 bases). Sequencing used blood. The CDR3 DNA reads as TGTGCCAGCAGCTTCAGCGGGGGACTCAATCAGCCCCAGCATTTT. Translation: CASSFSGGLNQPQHF. The full variable domain, completed using reference TRBV13 and TRBJ1-5, is AAGVIQSPRHLIKEKRETATLKCYPIPRHDTVYWYQQGPGQDPQFLISFYEKMQSDKGSIPDRFSAQQFSDYHSELNMSSLELGDSALYFCASSFSGGLNQPQHFGDGTRLSIL.